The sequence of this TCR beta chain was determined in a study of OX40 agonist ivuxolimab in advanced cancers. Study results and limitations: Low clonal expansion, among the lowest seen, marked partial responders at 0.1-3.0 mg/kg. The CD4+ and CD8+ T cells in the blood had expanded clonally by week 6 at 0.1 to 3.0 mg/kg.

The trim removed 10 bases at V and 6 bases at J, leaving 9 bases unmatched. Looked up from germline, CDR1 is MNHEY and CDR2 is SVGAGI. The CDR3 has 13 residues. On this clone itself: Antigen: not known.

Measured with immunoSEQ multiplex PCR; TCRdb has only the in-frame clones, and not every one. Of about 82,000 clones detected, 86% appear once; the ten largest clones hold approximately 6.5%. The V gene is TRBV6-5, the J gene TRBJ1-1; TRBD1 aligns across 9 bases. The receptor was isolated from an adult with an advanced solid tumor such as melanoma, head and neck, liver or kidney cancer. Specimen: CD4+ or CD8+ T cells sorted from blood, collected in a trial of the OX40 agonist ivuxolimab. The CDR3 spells CAIRRDREAEAFF. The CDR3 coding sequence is TGTGCCATCAGACGGGACAGGGAGGCTGAAGCTTTCTTT.